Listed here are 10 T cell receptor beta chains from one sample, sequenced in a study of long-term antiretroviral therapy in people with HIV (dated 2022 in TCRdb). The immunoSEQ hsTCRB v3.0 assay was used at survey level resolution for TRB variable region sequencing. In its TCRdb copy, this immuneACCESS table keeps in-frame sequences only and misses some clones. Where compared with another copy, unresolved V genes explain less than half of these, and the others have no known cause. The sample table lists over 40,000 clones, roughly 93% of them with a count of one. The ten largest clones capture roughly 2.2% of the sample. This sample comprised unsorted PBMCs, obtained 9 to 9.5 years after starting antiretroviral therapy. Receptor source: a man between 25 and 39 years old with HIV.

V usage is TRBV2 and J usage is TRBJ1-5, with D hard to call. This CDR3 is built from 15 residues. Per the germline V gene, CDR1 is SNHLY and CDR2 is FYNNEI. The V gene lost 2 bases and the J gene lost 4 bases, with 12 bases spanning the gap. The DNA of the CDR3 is TGTGCCAGCAGTGAAAGGGCGGGTGGGAATCAGCCCCAGCATTTT. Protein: CASSERAGGNQPQHF.

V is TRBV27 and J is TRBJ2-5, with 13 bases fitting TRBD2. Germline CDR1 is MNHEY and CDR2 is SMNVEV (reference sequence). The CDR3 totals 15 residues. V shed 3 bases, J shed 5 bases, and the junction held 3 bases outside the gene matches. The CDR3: CASSLGLAGLETQYF. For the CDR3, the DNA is TGTGCCAGCAGTTTGGGACTAGCGGGGCTGGAGACCCAGTACTTC.

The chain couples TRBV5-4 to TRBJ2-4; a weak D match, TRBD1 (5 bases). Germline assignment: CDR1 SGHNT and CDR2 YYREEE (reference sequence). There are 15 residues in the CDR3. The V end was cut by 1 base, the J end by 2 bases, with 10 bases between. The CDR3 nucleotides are TGTGCCAGCAGCTTGAATCAGGGTTCCAAAAACATTCAGTACTTC. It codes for CASSLNQGSKNIQYF.

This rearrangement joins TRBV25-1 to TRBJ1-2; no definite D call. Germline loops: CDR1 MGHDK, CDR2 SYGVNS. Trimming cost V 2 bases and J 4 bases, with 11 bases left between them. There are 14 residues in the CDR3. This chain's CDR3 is CASSEAKGIYGYTF. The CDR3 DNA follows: TGTGCCAGCAGTGAAGCTAAGGGCATCTATGGCTACACCTTC.

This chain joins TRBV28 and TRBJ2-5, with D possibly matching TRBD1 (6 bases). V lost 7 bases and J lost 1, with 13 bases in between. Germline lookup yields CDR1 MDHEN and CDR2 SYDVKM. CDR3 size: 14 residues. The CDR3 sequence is CASKEWTAQETQYF. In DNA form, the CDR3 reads TGTGCCAGCAAGGAGTGGACAGCCCAAGAGACCCAGTACTTC. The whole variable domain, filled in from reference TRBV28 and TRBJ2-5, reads DVKVTQSSRYLVKRTGEKVFLECVQDMDHENMFWYRQDPGLGLRLIYFSYDVKMKEKGDIPEGYSVSREKKERFSLILESASTNQTSMYLCASKEWTAQETQYFGPGTRLLVL.

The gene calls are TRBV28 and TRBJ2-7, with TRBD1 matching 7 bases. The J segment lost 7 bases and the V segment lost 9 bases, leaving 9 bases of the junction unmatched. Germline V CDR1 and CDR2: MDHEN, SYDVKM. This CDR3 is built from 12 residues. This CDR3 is CASPTGMEEQYV. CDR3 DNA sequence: TGTGCCAGTCCGACAGGGATGGAAGAGCAGTACGTC.

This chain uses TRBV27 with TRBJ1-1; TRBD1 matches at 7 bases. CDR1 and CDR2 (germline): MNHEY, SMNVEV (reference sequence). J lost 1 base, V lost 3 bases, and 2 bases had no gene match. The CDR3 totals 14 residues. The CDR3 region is CASSLAGGNTEAFF. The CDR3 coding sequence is TGTGCCAGCAGTTTGGCAGGGGGGAACACTGAAGCTTTCTTT.

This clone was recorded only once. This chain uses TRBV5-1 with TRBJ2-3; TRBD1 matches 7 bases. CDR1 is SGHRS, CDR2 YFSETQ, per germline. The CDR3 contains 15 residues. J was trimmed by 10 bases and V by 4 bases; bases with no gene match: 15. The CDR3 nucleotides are TGCGCCAGCAGCGGGGACAGCCGGTTTGATCAAGCGCAGTATTTT. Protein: CASSGDSRFDQAQYF. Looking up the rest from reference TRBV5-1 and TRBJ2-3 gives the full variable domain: KAGVTQTPRYLIKTRGQQVTLSCSPISGHRSVSWYQQTPGQGLQFLFEYFSETQRNKGNFPGRFSGRQFSNSRSEMNVSTLELGDSALYLCASSGDSRFDQAQYFGPGTRLTVL.

In DNA form, the CDR3 reads TGTGCCAGCAGGACGCAGGGTGTGCAGCCCCAGCATTTT. Amino acids: CASRTQGVQPQHF. The chain carries TRBV28 and TRBJ1-5; D is possibly TRBD1 (5 bases). V was trimmed by 6 bases and J by 7 bases, leaving 13 bases between them. Germline loops: CDR1 MDHEN, CDR2 SYDVKM. The CDR3 extends over 13 amino acids.

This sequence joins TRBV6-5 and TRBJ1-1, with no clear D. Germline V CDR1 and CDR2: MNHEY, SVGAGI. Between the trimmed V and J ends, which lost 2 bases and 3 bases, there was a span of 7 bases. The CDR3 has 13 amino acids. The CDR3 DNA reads TGTGCCAGCAGTTACGAGAGGGACACTGAAGCTTTCTTT. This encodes CASSYERDTEAFF.